A single sample is the source of the 21 T cell receptor beta chains below, sequenced in a study of response to subunit inactivated influenza vaccine. TCRdb ran MiXCR on the RT-PCR reads and lists one entry per CDR3 protein. The sample carries roughly 710,000 distinct CDR3 sequences, roughly 15% recorded once. Specimen: PBMCs from blood, collected about 14 days before vaccination. The receptors were sampled from a man aged 45 to 65 who received an inactivated influenza vaccine.

Regarding this clonotype: As the CDR3 is not closed by the conserved phenylalanine or tryptophan, this likely results from a read error. The DNA is omitted, as the CDR3 cannot be located on it reliably, and the CDR3 follows TCRdb's listing. This sequence joins TRBV10-3 and TRBJ1-4. Germline values: CDR1 ENHRY, CDR2 SYGVKD. With termini counted, the CDR3 has 11 amino acids. The CDR3 is CAISDGTAVIL.

This clonotype came up a few times. V usage is TRBV6-2 or TRBV6-3 and J usage is TRBJ2-7; D might be TRBD1 or TRBD2, each matching 5 bases. Germline V gene sequence: CDR1 MNHEY, CDR2 SVGEGT. CDR3 size: 12 residues. The V end was cut by 3 bases, the J end by 7 bases, with 10 bases between. The CDR3 spells CASSYGGVEQYF. Here the CDR3 DNA reads TGTGCCAGCAGTTATGGGGGAGTAGAGCAGTACTTC.

This clonotype was recorded many times. The J gene is TRBJ2-3, the V gene TRBV5-5; no firm D call. CDR1 and CDR2 from the germline V gene are SGHKS and YYEKEE (reference sequence). The CDR3 extends over 14 amino acids. Trimming took 1 base from V and 4 from J, leaving 10 bases between them. The CDR3 reads CASSLSLSADTQYF. In nucleotides, the CDR3 is TGTGCCAGCAGCTTGAGTCTCTCCGCAGATACGCAGTATTTT. The full variable domain, its missing parts supplied by reference TRBV5-5 and TRBJ2-3, is DAGVTQSPTHLIKTRGQQVTLRCSPISGHKSVSWYQQVLGQGPQFIFQYYEKEERGRGNFPDRFSARQFPNYSSELNVNALLLGDSALYLCASSLSLSADTQYFGPGTRLTVL.

This clonotype occurred a few times. The CDR3 DNA is TGCAGTGCCACACTGACCGGACAGGGAAACTACGAGCAGTACTTC. It encodes CSATLTGQGNYEQYF. This chain joins TRBV20-1 and TRBJ2-7, with 8 positions matching TRBD1. Germline CDR1 is DFQATT and CDR2 is SNEGSKA (reference sequence). This CDR3 is 15 amino acids long. V trimming: 6 bases; J trimming: 3 bases; junction bases outside the gene matches: 13.

The chain employs TRBV28 and TRBJ2-2, with D tentatively TRBD1 (6 bases). The V and J ends lost 3 bases and 7 bases respectively, with 15 bases between them. The CDR3 extends over 15 amino acids. Germline V gene data show CDR1 as MDHEN and CDR2 as SYDVKM. CDR3 region: CASSFFLQGDGELFF. The CDR3 coding sequence is TGTGCCAGCAGTTTTTTCCTACAGGGAGACGGGGAGCTGTTTTTT. The variable domain in full, with the rest retrieved from reference TRBV28 and TRBJ2-2, is DVKVTQSSRYLVKRTGEKVFLECVQDMDHENMFWYRQDPGLGLRLIYFSYDVKMKEKGDIPEGYSVSREKKERFSLILESASTNQTSMYLCASSFFLQGDGELFFGEGSRLTVL.

The CDR3 region has the DNA TGCGCCAGCAGCCAAGGAGGGACTAGCAATCAGCCCCAGCATTTT. It translates to CASSQGGTSNQPQHF. The chain has TRBV4-1 and TRBJ1-5, with a tentative D call TRBD1 (5 bases). The CDR3 sequence is 15 residues long. CDR1 and CDR2 (germline): MGHRA, YSYEKL. Trimming cost V 1 base and J 0 bases, with 7 bases left between them.

This clonotype was seen ten or more times. For the CDR3, the DNA is TGTGCCAGCAGTTTACTCGGACAAGCGCAAGAGACCCAGTACTTC. It codes for CASSLLGQAQETQYF. The chain carries TRBV27 and TRBJ2-5; tentatively, D is TRBD1 (5 bases). The V gene's germline CDR1 is MNHEY and CDR2 SMNVEV (reference sequence). The ends were cut back, 2 bases at V and 2 bases at J, with 12 bases in the middle. The CDR3 is made up of 15 amino acids.

The V gene is TRBV7-8, the J gene TRBJ2-1, with 14 bases that match TRBD2. Trimming took 5 bases from V and 8 from J; bases not matched to a gene: 11. This CDR3 is built from 17 residues. Germline CDR1 and CDR2: SGHVS and FQNEAQ. The CDR3 is CASSRRWTSGRTHEQFF. The CDR3 coding sequence is TGTGCCAGCAGCCGACGTTGGACTAGCGGGAGGACCCATGAGCAGTTCTTC.

The CDR3 loop reads CSARLGETQYF. CDR3 in DNA: TGCAGTGCTAGATTGGGGGAGACCCAGTACTTC. The chain combines TRBV20-1 with TRBJ2-5; D is undetermined. The CDR3 is made up of 11 amino acids. CDR1 and CDR2 (germline): DFQATT, SNEGSKA (reference sequence). V was pared by 2 bases and J by 5 bases, with 6 bases between.

This clonotype was detected a few times. The chain recombines TRBV12-3 or TRBV12-4 with TRBJ2-1, with D hard to call. This CDR3 contains 12 residues. V lost 1 base to trimming and J lost 12 bases, with 10 bases between them. The CDR3 DNA is TGTGCCAGCAGTTTAGGGCTCCAGGTGCAGTTCTTC. This encodes CASSLGLQVQFF.

This clonotype was found a few times. The chain employs TRBV10-3 and TRBJ2-1; D unresolved. Germline-derived CDR1 and CDR2 are ENHRY and SYGVKD. V was trimmed by 0 bases and J by 4 bases, leaving 4 bases between them. The CDR3 loop spans 13 amino acids. The CDR3 loop is CAISESTYNEQFF. The CDR3, as DNA: TGTGCCATCAGTGAGTCAACTTACAATGAGCAGTTCTTC.

This clonotype was found a few times. This sequence joins TRBV2 and TRBJ2-3, with D tentatively TRBD1 or TRBD2 (5 bases each). The CDR3 covers 15 residues. The germline V and J ends were trimmed by 5 bases and 3 bases, with 15 bases remaining between them. Per the germline V gene, CDR1 is SNHLY and CDR2 is FYNNEI. CDR3 loop: CASSSGTQLTDTQYF. The CDR3 bases are TGTGCCAGCAGTTCCGGGACCCAGCTTACAGATACGCAGTATTTT.

This clonotype turned up a few times. The CDR3 spells CSARVKIKGETQYF. The CDR3 bases are TGCAGTGCTAGAGTAAAAATAAAGGGAGAGACCCAGTACTTC. This rearrangement joins TRBV20-1 to TRBJ2-5; no clear D. This CDR3 is 14 amino acids long. Germline V gene lookup returns CDR1 DFQATT and CDR2 SNEGSKA (reference sequence). V lost 1 base and J lost 4, with 13 bases in between.

This clonotype was seen a few times. The chain uses TRBV12-3 or TRBV12-4 and TRBJ2-1; 13 nucleotides match TRBD2. Trimming cost V 5 bases and J 2 bases; bases outside gene matches: 6. CDR3 length: 17 residues. CDR3 protein: CASSVEGLAGTYNEQFF. The CDR3 DNA follows: TGTGCCAGCAGTGTAGAGGGACTAGCGGGGACCTACAATGAGCAGTTCTTC.

The chain employs TRBV12-3 or TRBV12-4 and TRBJ2-5, with D perhaps TRBD1 or TRBD2 (5 bases each). V lost 6 bases and J 7 bases, leaving 18 bases between the germline ends. There are 14 residues in the CDR3. For the CDR3, the DNA is TGTGCCAGCAGGCCCGGGGCTGCTTTTGGGACCCAGTACTTC. Encoded protein: CASRPGAAFGTQYF.

This clonotype was found many times. The chain has TRBV5-1 and TRBJ2-7; TRBD2 might be the D (5 bases). The germline V gene encodes CDR1 SGHRS and CDR2 YFSETQ. This CDR3 comprises 13 residues. V was shortened by 5 bases and J by 3 bases, with 12 bases between the two germline ends. CDR3 bases: TGCGCCAGCAGGCAGGACGGGAACTACGAGCAGTACTTC. This translates into CASRQDGNYEQYF.

The table lists this clonotype with a few counts. The rearrangement links TRBV28 to TRBJ2-1, with 10 bases identical to TRBD2. With V trimmed by 6 bases and J by 4 bases, 9 bases remained unmatched. The CDR3 is made up of 16 amino acids. Germline CDR1 reads MDHEN; CDR2 reads SYDVKM. The CDR3 DNA reads as TGTGCCAGCAGCCGCTTAGCGGGAGGTCGATACAATGAGCAGTTCTTC. Its protein product is CASSRLAGGRYNEQFF. Full variable domain (rest looked up from reference TRBV28 and TRBJ2-1): DVKVTQSSRYLVKRTGEKVFLECVQDMDHENMFWYRQDPGLGLRLIYFSYDVKMKEKGDIPEGYSVSREKKERFSLILESASTNQTSMYLCASSRLAGGRYNEQFFGPGTRLTVL.

This clonotype was picked up many times. The V call is TRBV4-2, the J call TRBJ1-1; TRBD1 matches at 8 bases. The CDR3 is made up of 15 amino acids. V was pared by 0 bases and J by 3 bases, with 3 bases of the junction left unmatched. Germline assignment: CDR1 LGHNA and CDR2 YNFKEQ. The CDR3 nucleotides read TGTGCCAGCAGCCAAGAGGACAGGGTGTACACTGAAGCTTTCTTT. Translating it yields CASSQEDRVYTEAFF.

This clonotype was found a few times. The J gene is TRBJ1-5, the V gene TRBV12-3 or TRBV12-4, with D possibly being TRBD1 (5 bases). The CDR3 sequence is 16 residues long. V was cut by 1 base and J by 1 base, with 11 bases left in between. Here the CDR3 reads CASSLGGAGSNQPQHF. The CDR3 region has the DNA TGTGCCAGCAGTTTAGGGGGCGCAGGGAGCAATCAGCCCCAGCATTTT.

This sequence joins TRBV12-3 or TRBV12-4 and TRBJ2-3; perhaps D is TRBD1 or TRBD2 (5 bases each). This CDR3 comprises 13 residues. Between the trimmed V and J ends, which lost 2 bases and 4 bases, there was a span of 7 bases. The CDR3 nucleotides read TGTGCCAGCAGTTTACTGGGGGCAGATACGCAGTATTTT. The encoded protein is CASSLLGADTQYF.

This clonotype showed up just a few times. The chain couples TRBV7-8 to TRBJ2-7; TRBD1 aligns across 9 bases. Germline V gives CDR1 SGHVS, CDR2 FQNEAQ. Trimming removed 8 bases from V and 7 bases from J; junction bases left unmatched: 12. The CDR3 has 14 amino acids. DNA for the CDR3: TGTGCCAGCCTAGTCGGGACAGGGAATCGGGAGCAGTACTTC. Its protein is CASLVGTGNREQYF.